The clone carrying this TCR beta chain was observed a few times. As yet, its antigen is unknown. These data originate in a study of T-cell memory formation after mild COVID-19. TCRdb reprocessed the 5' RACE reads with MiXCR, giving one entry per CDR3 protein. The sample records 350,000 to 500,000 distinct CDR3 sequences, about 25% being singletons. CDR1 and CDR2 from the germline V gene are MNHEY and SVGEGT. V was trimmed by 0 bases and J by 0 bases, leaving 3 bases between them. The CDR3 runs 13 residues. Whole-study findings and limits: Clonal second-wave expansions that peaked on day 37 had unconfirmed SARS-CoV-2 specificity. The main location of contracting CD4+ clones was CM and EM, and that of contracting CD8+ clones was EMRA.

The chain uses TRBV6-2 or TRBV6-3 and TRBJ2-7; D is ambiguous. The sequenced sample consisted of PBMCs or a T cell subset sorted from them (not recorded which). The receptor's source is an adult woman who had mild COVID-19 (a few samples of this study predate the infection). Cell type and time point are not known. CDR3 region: CASSYSPSYEQYF. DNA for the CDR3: TGTGCCAGCAGTTACTCCCCCTCCTACGAGCAGTACTTC.